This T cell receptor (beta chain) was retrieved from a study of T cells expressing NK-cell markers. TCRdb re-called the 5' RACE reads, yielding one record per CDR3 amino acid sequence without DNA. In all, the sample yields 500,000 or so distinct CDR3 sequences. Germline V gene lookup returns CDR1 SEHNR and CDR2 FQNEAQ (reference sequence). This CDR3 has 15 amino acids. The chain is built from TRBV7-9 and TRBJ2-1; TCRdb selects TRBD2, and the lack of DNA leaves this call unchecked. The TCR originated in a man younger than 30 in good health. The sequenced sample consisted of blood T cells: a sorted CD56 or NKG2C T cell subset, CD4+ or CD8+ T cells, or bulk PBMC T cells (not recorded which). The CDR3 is CASSRTSGRGYEQFF.